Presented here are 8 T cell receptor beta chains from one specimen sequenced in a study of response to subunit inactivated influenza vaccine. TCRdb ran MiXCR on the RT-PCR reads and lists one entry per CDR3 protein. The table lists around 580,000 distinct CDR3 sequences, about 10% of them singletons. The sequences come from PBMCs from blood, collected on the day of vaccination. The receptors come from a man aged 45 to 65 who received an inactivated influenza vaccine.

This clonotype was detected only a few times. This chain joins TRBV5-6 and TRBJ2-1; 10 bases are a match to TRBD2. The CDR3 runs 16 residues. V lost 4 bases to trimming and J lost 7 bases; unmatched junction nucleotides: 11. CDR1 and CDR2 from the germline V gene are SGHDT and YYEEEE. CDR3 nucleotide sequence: TGTGCCAGCAGCCCGGCCTCTAGCGGGGGTTATAATGAGCAGTTCTTC. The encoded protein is CASSPASSGGYNEQFF.

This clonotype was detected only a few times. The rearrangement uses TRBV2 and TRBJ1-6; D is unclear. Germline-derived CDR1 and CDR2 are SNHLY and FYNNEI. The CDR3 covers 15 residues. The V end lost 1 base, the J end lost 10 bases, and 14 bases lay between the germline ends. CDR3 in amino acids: CASSEEVAGRSPLHF. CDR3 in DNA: TGTGCCAGCAGTGAAGAGGTGGCAGGCCGATCACCCCTCCACTTT.

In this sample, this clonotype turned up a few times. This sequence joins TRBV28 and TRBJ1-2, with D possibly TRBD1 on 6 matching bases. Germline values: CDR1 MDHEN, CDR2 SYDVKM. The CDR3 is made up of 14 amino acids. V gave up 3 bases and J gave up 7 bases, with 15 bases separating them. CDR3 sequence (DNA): TGTGCCAGCAGTTTGGGGTCGGGGGCGCTTGGCTACACCTTC. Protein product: CASSLGSGALGYTF.

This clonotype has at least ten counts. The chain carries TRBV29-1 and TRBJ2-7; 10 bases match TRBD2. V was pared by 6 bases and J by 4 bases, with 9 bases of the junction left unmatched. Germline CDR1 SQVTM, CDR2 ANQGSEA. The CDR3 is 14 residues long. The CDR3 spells CSVVEAGGPYEQYF. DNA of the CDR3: TGCAGCGTCGTAGAAGCGGGAGGGCCTTACGAGCAGTACTTC.

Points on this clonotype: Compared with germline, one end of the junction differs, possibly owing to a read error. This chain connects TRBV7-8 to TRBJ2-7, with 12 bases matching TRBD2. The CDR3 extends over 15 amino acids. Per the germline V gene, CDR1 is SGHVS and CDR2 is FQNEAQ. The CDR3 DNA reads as TGTGCCGGCAGTCGCGGACTAGCGGGGCTCTACGAGCAGTACTTC. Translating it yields CAGSRGLAGLYEQYF. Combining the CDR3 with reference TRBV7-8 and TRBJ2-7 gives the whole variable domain GAGVSQSPRYKVAKRGQDVALRCDPISGHVSLFWYQQALGQGPEFLTYFQNEAQLDKSGLPSDRFFAERPEGSVSTLKIQRTQQEDSAVYLCAGSRGLAGLYEQYFGPGTRLTVT.

The CDR3, as DNA: TGTGCCAGCAGTTACCGCAGGGAGGGCACCGGGGAGCTGTTTTTT. Its protein is CASSYRREGTGELFF. This sequence joins TRBV6-5 and TRBJ2-2, with TRBD2 identical over 7 bases. The germline V gene has CDR1 MNHEY and CDR2 SVGAGI. This CDR3 region has 15 residues. V dropped 2 bases and J dropped 4; count of bases not matched to a gene: 4.

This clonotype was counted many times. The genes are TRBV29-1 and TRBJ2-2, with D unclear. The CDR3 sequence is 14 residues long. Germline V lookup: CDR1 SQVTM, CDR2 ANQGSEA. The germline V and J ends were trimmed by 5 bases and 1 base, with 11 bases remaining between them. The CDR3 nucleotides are TGCAGCGTTTCAGGAAGGTTGAACACCGGGGAGCTGTTTTTT. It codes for CSVSGRLNTGELFF.

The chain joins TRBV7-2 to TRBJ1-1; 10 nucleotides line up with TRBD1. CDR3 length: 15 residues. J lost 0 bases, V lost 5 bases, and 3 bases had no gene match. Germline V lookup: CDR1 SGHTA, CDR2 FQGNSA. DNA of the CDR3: TGTGCCAGCAGCGGGGACAGGGGAATGAACACTGAAGCTTTCTTT. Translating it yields CASSGDRGMNTEAFF.